The T cell receptor beta chain described here comes from a study of regulatory T cells in long-lasting Graves disease. This clonotype occurred many times. Time point: newly diagnosed GD, antithyroid drugs for less than 3 months. Extracted PBMC RNA gave rise to the TCR library. Relying on iRepertoire HTBI primers and Arm-PCR of CDR3 regions, the team built TCR beta libraries. TCRdb re-called the multiplex PCR reads with MiXCR, one entry per CDR3 protein. Seen here are about 300,000 distinct CDR3 sequences, about a sixth observed once, and the top ten hold roughly 35%. Sequences were derived from peripheral blood mononuclear cells (PBMCs), sampled at new diagnosis, from a patient treated with antithyroid drugs. The clonotype was recovered from a female donor with Graves disease.

CDR3 coding DNA: TGCAGTGCTAGAGTGGCAGGAGAAGGCTACACCTTC. The encoded protein is CSARVAGEGYTF. The V call is TRBV20-1, the J call TRBJ1-2; D call uncertain. Germline CDR1 and CDR2: DFQATT and SNEGSKA (reference sequence). This CDR3 contains 12 residues. V was shortened by 1 base and J by 8 bases, with 11 bases between the two germline ends.